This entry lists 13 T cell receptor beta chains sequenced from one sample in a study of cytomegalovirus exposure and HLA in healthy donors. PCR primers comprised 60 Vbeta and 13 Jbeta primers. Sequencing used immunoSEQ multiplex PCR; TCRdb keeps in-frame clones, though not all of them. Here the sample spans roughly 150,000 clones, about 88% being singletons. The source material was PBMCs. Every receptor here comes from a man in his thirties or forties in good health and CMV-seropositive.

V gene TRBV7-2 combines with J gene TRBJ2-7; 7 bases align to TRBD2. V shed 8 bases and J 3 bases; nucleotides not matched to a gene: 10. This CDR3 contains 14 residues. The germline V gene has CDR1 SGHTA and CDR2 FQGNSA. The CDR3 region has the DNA TGTGCCAGCGGTTCCTTGGGGGAGGGCTACGAGCAGTACTTC. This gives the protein CASGSLGEGYEQYF.

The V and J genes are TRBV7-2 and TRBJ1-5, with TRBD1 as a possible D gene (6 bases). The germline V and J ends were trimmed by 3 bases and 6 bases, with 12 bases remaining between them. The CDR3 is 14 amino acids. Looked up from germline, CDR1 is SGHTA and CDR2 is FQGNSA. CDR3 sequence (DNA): TGTGCCAGCAGCTTCCGGGACACTCGTCAGCCCCAGCATTTT. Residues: CASSFRDTRQPQHF.

CDR3 sequence: CASGDARLAKNIQYF. The CDR3, as DNA: TGTGCCAGTGGCGACGCTAGACTAGCCAAAAACATTCAGTACTTC. V and J are TRBV19 and TRBJ2-4; the D is unclear. V lost 8 bases to trimming and J lost 0 bases, with 14 bases between them. This CDR3 comprises 15 residues. CDR1 is LNHDA and CDR2 is SQIVND in the germline V gene (reference sequence). Based on the CDR3 plus reference TRBV19 and TRBJ2-4, the full variable domain is DGGITQSPKYLFRKEGQNVTLSCEQNLNHDAMYWYRQDPGQGLRLIYYSQIVNDFQKGDIAEGYSVSREKKESFPLTVTSAQKNPTAFYLCASGDARLAKNIQYFGAGTRLSVL.

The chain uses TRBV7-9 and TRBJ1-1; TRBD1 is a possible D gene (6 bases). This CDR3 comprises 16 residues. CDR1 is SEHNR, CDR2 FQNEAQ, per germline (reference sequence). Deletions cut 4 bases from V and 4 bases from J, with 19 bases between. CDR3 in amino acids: CASSSGVPRGSTEAFF. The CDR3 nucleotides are TGTGCCAGCAGCTCCGGGGTCCCCAGGGGAAGCACTGAAGCTTTCTTT. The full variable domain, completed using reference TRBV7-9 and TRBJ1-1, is DTGVSQNPRHKITKRGQNVTFRCDPISEHNRLYWYRQTLGQGPEFLTYFQNEAQLEKSRLLSDRFSAERPKGSFSTLEIQRTEQGDSAMYLCASSSGVPRGSTEAFFGQGTRLTVV.

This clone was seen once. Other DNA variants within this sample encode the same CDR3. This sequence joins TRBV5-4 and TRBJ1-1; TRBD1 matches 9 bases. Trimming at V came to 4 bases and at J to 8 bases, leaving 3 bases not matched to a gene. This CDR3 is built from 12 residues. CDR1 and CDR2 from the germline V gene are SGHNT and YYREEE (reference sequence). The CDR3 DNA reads TGTGCCAGCAGCCTGGACAGGGGCGAAGCTTTCTTT. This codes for CASSLDRGEAFF.

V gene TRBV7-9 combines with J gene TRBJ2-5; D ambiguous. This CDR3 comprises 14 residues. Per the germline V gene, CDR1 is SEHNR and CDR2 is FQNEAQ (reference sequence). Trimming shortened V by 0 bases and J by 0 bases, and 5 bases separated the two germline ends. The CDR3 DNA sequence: TGTGCCAGCAGCTTAGCCGGGTACCAAGAGACCCAGTACTTC. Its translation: CASSLAGYQETQYF. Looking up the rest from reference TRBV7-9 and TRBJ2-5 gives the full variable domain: DTGVSQNPRHKITKRGQNVTFRCDPISEHNRLYWYRQTLGQGPEFLTYFQNEAQLEKSRLLSDRFSAERPKGSFSTLEIQRTEQGDSAMYLCASSLAGYQETQYFGPGTRLLVL.

The CDR3 coding sequence is TGTGCCAGTAGTCTATCATCCGGGACAGTTAACTATGGCTACACCTTC. The encoded protein is CASSLSSGTVNYGYTF. This chain uses TRBV19 with TRBJ1-2; 7 nucleotides agree with TRBD1. This CDR3 region has 16 residues. The junction had 10 bases not matched to a gene; V was cut back by 5 bases and J by 1 base. Germline V gene data show CDR1 as LNHDA and CDR2 as SQIVND (reference sequence).

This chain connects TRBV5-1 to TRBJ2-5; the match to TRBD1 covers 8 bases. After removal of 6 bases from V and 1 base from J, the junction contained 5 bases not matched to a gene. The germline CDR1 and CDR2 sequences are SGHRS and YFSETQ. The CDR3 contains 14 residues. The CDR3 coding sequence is TGCGCCAGCATCGGGCAGGGGGCCCAAGAGACCCAGTACTTC. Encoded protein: CASIGQGAQETQYF.

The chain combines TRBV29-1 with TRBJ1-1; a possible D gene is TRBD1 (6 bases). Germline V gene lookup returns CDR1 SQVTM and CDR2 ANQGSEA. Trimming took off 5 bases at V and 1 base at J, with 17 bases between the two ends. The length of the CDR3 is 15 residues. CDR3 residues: CSVYRVLDGNTEAFF. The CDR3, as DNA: TGCAGCGTTTACAGGGTTTTGGATGGGAACACTGAAGCTTTCTTT.

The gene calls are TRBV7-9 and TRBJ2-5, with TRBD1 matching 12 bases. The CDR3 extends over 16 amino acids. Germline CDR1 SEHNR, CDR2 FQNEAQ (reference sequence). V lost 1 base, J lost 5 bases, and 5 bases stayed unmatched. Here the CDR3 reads CASSLVGTGGTETQYF. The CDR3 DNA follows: TGTGCCAGCAGCTTAGTAGGGACAGGGGGCACGGAGACCCAGTACTTC.

The chain's CDR3 is CASSLRPTGDYGYTF. The CDR3 DNA sequence: TGCGCCAGCAGCCTAAGACCGACAGGGGACTATGGCTACACCTTC. The chain employs TRBV4-3 and TRBJ1-2; 8 bases align to TRBD1. Looked up from germline, CDR1 is LGHNA and CDR2 is YSLEER. This CDR3 is built from 15 residues. After removal of 4 bases from V and 3 bases from J, the junction contained 7 bases not matched to a gene.

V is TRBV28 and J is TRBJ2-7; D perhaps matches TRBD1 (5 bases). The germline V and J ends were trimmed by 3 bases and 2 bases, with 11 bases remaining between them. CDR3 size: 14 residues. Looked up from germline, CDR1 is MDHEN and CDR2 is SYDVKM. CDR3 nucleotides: TGTGCCAGCAGTTTCGGTGACAGAACCTACGAGCAGTACTTC. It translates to CASSFGDRTYEQYF.

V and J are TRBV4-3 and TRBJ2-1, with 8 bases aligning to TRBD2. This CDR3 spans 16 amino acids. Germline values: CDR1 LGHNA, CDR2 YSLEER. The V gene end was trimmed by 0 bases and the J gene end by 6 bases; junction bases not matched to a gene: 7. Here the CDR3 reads CASSQDLGGRFNEQFF. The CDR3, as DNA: TGCGCCAGCAGCCAAGATTTGGGCGGGAGGTTCAATGAGCAGTTCTTC.